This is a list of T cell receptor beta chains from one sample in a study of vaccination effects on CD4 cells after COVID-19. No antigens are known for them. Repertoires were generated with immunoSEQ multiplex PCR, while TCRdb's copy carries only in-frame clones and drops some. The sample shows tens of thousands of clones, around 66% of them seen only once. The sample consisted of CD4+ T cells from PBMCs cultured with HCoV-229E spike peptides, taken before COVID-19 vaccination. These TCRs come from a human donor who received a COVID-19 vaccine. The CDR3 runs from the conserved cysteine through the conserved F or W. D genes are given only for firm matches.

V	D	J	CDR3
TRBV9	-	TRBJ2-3	CASSWDTDTQYF
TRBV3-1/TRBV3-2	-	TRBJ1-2	CASSPSTGYGYTF
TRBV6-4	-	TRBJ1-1	CASSESSRRTEAFF
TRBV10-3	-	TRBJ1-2	CAISEVAAYGYTF
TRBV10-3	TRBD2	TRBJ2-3	CAIRERDSDTQYF
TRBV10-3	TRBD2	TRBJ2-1	CAIRGAGGYNEQFF
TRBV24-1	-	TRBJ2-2	CATSSPTGELFF
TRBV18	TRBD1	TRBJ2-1	CASSSTGTGGGEQFF
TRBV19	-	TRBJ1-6	CASSIHQGVSSYNSPLHF
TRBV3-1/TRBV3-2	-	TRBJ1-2	CASSQALRGYTF
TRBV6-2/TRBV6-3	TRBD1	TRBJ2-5	CASSRYRDSQETQYF
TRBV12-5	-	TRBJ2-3	CASGLPNTDTQYF
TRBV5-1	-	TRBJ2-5	CASSLNGRQETQYF
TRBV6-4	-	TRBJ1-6	CASGIDTLDSPLHF
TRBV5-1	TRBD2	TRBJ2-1	CASSTGLAVSYNEQFF
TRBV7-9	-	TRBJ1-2	CASGSTGDYGYTF
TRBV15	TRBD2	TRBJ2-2	CATSRDTGGGTGELFF
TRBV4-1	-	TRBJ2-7	CASSQLKIRASEAYEQYF
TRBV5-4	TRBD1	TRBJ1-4	CASSGQGATNEKLFF
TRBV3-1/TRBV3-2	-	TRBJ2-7	CASSPEGGTYEQYF
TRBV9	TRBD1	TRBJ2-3	CASSPRQGWDTDTQYF
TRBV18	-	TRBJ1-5	CASSADRGNQPQHF
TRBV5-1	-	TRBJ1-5	CASSLDSEYQPQHF
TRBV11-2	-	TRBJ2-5	CASSFLWETQYF
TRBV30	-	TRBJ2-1	CAWSTDIYNEQFF
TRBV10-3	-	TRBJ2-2	CAITRELNTGELFF
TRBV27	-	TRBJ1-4	CASSRAPNEKLFF
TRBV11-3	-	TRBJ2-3	CASSLAGSGTDTQYF
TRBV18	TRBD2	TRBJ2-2	CASSPFISLADNTGELFF
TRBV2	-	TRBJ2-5	CASSEAQGPGGTQYF
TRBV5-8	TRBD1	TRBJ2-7	CASSLGGTGYEQYF
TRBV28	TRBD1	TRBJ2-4	CASSWGQGLAKNIQYF
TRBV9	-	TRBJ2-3	CASSKRGAASTDTQYF
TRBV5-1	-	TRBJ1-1	CASSLAQGGTEAFF
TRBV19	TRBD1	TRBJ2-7	CASSTGQRSEQYF
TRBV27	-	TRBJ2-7	CASRFNHGASYEQYF
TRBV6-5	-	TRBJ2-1	CASSLIGDEQFF
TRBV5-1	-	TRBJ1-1	CASSLLAGGEAFF
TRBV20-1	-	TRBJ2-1	CSASTGASPNEQFF
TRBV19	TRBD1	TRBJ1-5	CASSIVRGGANQPQHF
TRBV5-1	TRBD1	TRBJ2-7	CASSNQGQGSTEQYF
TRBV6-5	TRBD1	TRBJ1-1	CASRKQGFEAFF
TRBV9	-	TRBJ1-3	CASSVGTVGNTIYF
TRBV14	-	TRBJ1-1	CASSQETAGGAFF
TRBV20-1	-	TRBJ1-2	CSATTGYGYTF
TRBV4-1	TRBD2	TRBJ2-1	CASSQEGTSGGLANEQFF
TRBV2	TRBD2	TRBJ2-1	CASNPGLAANEQFF
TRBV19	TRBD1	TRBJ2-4	CATGTGEFKNIQYF